What follows describes a single T cell receptor (beta chain). What it binds is unknown. Amplification of TCR beta CDR3 regions used RNA as the template. The HTBI primer set served for first-round RT-PCR of the TCR CDR3. One entry per CDR3 protein results from TCRdb running MiXCR on the multiplex PCR reads. The sample includes approximately 330,000 distinct CDR3 sequences, roughly a fifth of them seen just once. This CDR3 contains 16 residues. V gave up 3 bases and J gave up 3 bases; unmatched junction bases: 9. Germline loops: CDR1 ENHRY, CDR2 SYGVKD. The sample is drawn from a study of T cells in Graves' hyperthyroidism and ophthalmopathy. Study-wide context: Upon initial diagnosis and before any treatment, peripheral blood was collected. Findings and limits, study-wide: Ophthalmopathy was identified by the model a median about 6.8 months ahead of onset.

PBMCs stemmed from about 9.7 ml fresh peripheral blood. The sequence was obtained from a woman aged 50 to 60 with Graves' hyperthyroidism. The rearrangement uses TRBV10-3 and TRBJ2-7; 9 nucleotides align to TRBD1. The sequenced sample consisted of blood. The CDR3 region is CAISEPGQGLSYEQYF. In DNA, the CDR3 is TGTGCCATCAGTGAACCGGGACAGGGTTTAAGCTACGAGCAGTACTTC.